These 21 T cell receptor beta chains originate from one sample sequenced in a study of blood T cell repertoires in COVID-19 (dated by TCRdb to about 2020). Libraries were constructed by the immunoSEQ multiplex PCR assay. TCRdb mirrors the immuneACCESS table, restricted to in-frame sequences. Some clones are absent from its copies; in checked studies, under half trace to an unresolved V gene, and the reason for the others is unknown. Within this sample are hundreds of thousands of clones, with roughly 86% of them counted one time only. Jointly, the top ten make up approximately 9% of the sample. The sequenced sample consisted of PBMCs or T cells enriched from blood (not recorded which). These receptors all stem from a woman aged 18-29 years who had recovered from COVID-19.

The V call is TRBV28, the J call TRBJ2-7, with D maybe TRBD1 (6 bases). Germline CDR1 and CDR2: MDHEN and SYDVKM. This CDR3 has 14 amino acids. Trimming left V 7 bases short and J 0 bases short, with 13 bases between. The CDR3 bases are TGTGCCAGCAAGAAAGCGGACAGCTCCTACGAGCAGTACTTC. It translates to CASKKADSSYEQYF.

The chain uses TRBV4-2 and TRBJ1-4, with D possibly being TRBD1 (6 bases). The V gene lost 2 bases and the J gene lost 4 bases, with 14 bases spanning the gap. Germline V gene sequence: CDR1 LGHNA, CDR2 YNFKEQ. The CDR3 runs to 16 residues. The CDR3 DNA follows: TGTGCCAGCAGCCAAATTTACAGGGCCCTTAATGAAAAACTGTTTTTT. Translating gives CASSQIYRALNEKLFF.

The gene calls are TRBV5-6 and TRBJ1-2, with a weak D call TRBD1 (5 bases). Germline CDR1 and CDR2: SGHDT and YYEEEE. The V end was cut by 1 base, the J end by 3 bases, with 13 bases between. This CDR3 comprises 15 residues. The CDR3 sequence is CASSLRGNIDYGYTF. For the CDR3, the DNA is TGTGCCAGCAGCTTGAGGGGAAATATAGACTATGGCTACACCTTC. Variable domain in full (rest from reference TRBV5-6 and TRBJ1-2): DAGVTQSPTHLIKTRGQQVTLRCSPKSGHDTVSWYQQALGQGPQFIFQYYEEEERQRGNFPDRFSGHQFPNYSSELNVNALLLGDSALYLCASSLRGNIDYGYTFGSGTRLTVV.

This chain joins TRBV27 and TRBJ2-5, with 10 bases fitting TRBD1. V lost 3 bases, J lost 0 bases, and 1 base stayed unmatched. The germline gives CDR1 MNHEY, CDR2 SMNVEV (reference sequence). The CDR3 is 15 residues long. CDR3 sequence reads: CASSLGQGYQETQYF. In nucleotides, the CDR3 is TGTGCCAGCAGTTTGGGACAGGGGTACCAAGAGACCCAGTACTTC.

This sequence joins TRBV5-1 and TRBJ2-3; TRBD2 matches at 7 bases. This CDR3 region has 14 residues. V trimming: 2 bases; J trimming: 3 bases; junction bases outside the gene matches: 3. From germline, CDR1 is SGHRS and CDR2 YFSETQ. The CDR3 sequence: CASSFLSGTDTQYF. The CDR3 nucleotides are TGCGCCAGCAGCTTCCTTAGCGGGACAGATACGCAGTATTTT. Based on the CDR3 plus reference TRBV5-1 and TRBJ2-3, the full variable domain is KAGVTQTPRYLIKTRGQQVTLSCSPISGHRSVSWYQQTPGQGLQFLFEYFSETQRNKGNFPGRFSGRQFSNSRSEMNVSTLELGDSALYLCASSFLSGTDTQYFGPGTRLTVL.

Here the CDR3 reads CSASSPGIYGYTF. The CDR3 coding sequence is TGCAGTGCTAGTAGTCCGGGGATCTATGGCTACACCTTC. J is TRBJ1-2 and V is TRBV20-1; D not resolved. The CDR3 length is 13 residues. Per germline, CDR1 DFQATT and CDR2 SNEGSKA (reference sequence). V was clipped by 3 bases and J by 4 bases, with 12 bases between them.

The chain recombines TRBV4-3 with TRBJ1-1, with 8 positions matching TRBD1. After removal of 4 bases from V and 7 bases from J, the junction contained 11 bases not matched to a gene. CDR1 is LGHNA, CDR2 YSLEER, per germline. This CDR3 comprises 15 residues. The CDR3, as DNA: TGCGCCAGCAGCCCGGGACAGGTGAGGGCCTTTGAAGCTTTCTTT. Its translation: CASSPGQVRAFEAFF.

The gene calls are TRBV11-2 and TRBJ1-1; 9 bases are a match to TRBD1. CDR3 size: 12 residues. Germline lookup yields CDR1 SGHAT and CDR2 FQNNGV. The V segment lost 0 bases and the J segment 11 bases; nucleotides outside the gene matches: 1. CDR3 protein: CASSLEGTGAFF. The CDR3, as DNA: TGTGCCAGCAGCTTAGAAGGGACAGGGGCTTTCTTT.

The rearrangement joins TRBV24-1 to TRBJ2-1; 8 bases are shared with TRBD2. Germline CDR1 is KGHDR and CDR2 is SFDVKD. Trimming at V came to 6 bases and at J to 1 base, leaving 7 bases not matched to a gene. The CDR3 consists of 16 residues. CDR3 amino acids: CATSSLERESYNEQFF. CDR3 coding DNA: TGTGCCACCAGTTCCCTGGAGCGGGAGTCCTACAATGAGCAGTTCTTC.

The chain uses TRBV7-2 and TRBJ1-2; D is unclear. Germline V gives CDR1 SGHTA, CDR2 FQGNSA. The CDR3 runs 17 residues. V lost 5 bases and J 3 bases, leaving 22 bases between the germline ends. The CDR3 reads CASSPRWATSRHYGYTF. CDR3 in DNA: TGTGCCAGCAGCCCCCGGTGGGCCACTTCGCGCCACTATGGCTACACCTTC.

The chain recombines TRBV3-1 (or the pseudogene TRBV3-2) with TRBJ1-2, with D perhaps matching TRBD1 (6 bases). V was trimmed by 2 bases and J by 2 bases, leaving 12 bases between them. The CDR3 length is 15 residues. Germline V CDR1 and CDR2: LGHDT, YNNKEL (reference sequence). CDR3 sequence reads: CASSQTRTVNYGYTF. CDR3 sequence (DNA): TGTGCCAGCAGCCAAACCCGGACAGTCAACTATGGCTACACCTTC.

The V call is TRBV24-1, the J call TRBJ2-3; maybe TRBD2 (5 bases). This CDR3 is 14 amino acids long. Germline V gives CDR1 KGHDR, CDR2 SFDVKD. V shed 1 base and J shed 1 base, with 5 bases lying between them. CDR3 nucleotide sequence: TGTGCCACCAGTGATTTAGCGGGCACAGATACGCAGTATTTT. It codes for CATSDLAGTDTQYF.

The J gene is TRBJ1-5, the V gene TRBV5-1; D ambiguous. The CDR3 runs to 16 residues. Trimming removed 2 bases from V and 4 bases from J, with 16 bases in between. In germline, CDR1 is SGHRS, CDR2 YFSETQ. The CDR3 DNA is TGCGCCAGCAGCTTTCGTGGAGAAGGAATAAATCAGCCCCAGCATTTT. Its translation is CASSFRGEGINQPQHF. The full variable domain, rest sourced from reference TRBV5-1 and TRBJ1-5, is KAGVTQTPRYLIKTRGQQVTLSCSPISGHRSVSWYQQTPGQGLQFLFEYFSETQRNKGNFPGRFSGRQFSNSRSEMNVSTLELGDSALYLCASSFRGEGINQPQHFGDGTRLSIL.

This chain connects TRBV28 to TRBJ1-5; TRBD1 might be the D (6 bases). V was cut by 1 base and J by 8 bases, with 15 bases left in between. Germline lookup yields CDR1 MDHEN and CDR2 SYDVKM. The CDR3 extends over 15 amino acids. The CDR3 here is CASSLLGQGSKPQHF. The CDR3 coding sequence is TGTGCCAGCAGTTTATTGGGGCAGGGGTCCAAGCCCCAGCATTTT.

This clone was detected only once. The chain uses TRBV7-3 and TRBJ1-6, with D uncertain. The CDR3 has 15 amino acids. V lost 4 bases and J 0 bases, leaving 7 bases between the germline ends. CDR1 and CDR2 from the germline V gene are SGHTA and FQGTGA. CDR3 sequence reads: CASSSRSSYNSPLHF. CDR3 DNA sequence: TGTGCCAGCAGCTCCCGGAGCTCCTATAATTCACCCCTCCACTTT.

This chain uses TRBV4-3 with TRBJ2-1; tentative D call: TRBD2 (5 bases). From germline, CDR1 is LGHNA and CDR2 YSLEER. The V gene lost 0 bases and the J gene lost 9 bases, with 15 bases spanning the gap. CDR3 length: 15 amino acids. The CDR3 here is CASSQEPAASAEQFF. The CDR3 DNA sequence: TGCGCCAGCAGCCAAGAACCAGCGGCCTCGGCTGAGCAGTTCTTC.

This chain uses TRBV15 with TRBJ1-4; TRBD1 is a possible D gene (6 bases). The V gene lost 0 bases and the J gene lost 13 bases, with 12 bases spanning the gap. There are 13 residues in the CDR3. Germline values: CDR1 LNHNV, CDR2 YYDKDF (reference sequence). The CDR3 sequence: CATSRDPGQRLFF. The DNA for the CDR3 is TGTGCCACCAGCAGAGATCCCGGACAGAGACTGTTTTTT.

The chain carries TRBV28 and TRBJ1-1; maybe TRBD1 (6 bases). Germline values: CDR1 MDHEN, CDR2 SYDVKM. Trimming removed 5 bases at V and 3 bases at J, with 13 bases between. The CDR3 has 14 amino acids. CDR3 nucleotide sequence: TGTGCCAGCAGTACTAACAGGGACGACACTGAAGCTTTCTTT. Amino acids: CASSTNRDDTEAFF.

CDR3: CASSDEAGDSTDTQYF. DNA of the CDR3: TGTGCCAGCAGTGACGAAGCGGGAGATAGCACAGATACGCAGTATTTT. This rearrangement joins TRBV6-4 to TRBJ2-3; 8 bases align to TRBD2. The CDR3 totals 16 residues. Germline V CDR1 and CDR2: MRHNA, SNTAGT. The V and J ends lost 2 bases and 0 bases, in that order; junction bases with no gene match: 4.

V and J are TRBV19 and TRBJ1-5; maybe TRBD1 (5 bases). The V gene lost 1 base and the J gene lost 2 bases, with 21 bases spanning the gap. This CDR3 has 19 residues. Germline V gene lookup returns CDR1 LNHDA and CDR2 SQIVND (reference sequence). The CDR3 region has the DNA TGTGCCAGTAGTATAGGGCTTTTCTCCAGGGTATCGGGCAATCAGCCCCAGCATTTT. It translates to CASSIGLFSRVSGNQPQHF.

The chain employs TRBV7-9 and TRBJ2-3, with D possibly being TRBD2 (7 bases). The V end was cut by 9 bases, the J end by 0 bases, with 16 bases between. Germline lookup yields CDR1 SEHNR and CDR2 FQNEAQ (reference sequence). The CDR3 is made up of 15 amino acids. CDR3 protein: CASGGASLSTDTQYF. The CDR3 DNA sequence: TGTGCCAGTGGGGGGGCTAGCCTTAGCACAGATACGCAGTATTTT.